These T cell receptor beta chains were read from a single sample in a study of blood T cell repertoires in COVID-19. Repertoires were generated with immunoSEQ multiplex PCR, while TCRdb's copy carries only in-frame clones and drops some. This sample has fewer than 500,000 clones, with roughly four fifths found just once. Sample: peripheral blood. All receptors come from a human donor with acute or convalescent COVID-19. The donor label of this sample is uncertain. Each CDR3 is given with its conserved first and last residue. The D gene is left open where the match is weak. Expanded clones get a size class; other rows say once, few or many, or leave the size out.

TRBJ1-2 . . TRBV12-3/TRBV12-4 CASRPTGQAGYTF TGTGCCAGCAGGCCAACAGGCCAAGCAGGCTACACCTTC
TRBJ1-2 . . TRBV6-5 CASKTVGGRVGYTF TGTGCCAGCAAAACGGTCGGGGGAAGGGTTGGCTACACCTTC
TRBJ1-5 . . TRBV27 CASRTAVGSPNQPQHF TGTGCCAGCAGAACCGCGGTAGGCAGTCCAAATCAGCCCCAGCATTTT
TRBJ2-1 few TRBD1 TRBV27 CASRPGQADSSYNEQFF TGTGCCAGCAGACCTGGACAGGCCGATAGCTCCTACAATGAGCAGTTCTTC
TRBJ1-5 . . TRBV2 CASSLEGGGDQPQHF TGTGCCAGCAGTCTGGAGGGCGGAGGTGATCAGCCCCAGCATTTT
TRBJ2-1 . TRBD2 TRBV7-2 CASSLVSRLAGGDEQFF TGTGCCAGCAGCTTAGTGTCGCGACTAGCGGGGGGAGATGAGCAGTTCTTC
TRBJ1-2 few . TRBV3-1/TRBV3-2 CASGRQDHGGYTF TGTGCCAGCGGACGACAGGACCACGGGGGCTACACCTTC
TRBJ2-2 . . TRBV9 CASSVGLANTGELFF TGTGCCAGCAGCGTAGGGCTAGCGAACACCGGGGAGCTGTTTTTT
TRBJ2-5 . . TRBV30 CAWSVWGGAETQYF TGTGCCTGGAGTGTATGGGGGGGGGCGGAGACCCAGTACTTC
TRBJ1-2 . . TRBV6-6 CASSLTGYGYTF TGTGCCAGCAGTTTGACAGGTTATGGCTACACCTTC
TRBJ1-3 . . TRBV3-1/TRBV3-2 CASSPLVRAGNTIYF TGTGCCAGCAGCCCCCTTGTCAGGGCTGGAAACACCATATATTTT
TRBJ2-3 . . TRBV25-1 CASSPRPGSTDTQYF TGTGCCAGCAGTCCCCGCCCGGGAAGCACAGATACGCAGTATTTT
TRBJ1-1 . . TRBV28 CASSSERNTEAFF TGTGCCAGCAGTTCTGAGAGGAACACTGAAGCTTTCTTT
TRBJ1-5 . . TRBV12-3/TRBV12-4 CASSRGTNQPQHF TGTGCCAGCAGTAGGGGGACCAATCAGCCCCAGCATTTT
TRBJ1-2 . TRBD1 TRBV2 CASSLRGTEKGYGYTF TGTGCCAGCAGTCTACGTGGGACAGAGAAGGGCTATGGCTACACCTTC
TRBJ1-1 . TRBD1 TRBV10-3 CATAPGTGNTEAFF TGTGCCACCGCCCCCGGGACAGGGAACACTGAAGCTTTCTTT
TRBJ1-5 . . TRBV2 CASSEWGTNQPQHF TGTGCCAGCAGTGAATGGGGCACAAATCAGCCCCAGCATTTT
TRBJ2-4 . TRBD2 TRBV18 CASSPTSGIAKNIQYF TGTGCCAGCTCTCCCACTAGCGGGATTGCCAAAAACATTCAGTACTTC
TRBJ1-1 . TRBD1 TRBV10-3 CAIRQGAFTEAFF TGTGCCATCAGGCAGGGGGCGTTTACTGAAGCTTTCTTT
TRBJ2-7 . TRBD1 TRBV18 CASSRTGGYEQYF TGTGCCAGCTCAAGGACAGGGGGCTACGAGCAGTACTTC
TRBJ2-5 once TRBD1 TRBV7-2 CASSERTGRMETQYF TGTGCCAGCAGCGAAAGGACAGGGAGGATGGAGACCCAGTACTTC
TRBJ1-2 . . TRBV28 CASRNPQGGYGYTF TGTGCCAGCAGAAACCCGCAGGGTGGCTATGGCTACACCTTC
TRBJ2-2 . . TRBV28 CASNGGHNTGELFF TGTGCCAGTAACGGGGGGCATAACACCGGGGAGCTGTTTTTT
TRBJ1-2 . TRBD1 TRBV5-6 CASSWGDRANYGYTF TGTGCCAGCAGCTGGGGGGACAGGGCTAACTATGGCTACACCTTC
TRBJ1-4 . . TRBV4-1 CASSQNWGGEKLFF TGCGCCAGCAGCCAAAATTGGGGAGGTGAAAAACTGTTTTTT
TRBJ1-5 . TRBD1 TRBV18 CASSPPQGGRQPQHF TGTGCCAGCTCACCACCACAGGGGGGAAGGCAGCCCCAGCATTTT
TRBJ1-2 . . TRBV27 CASREDRNYGYTF TGTGCCAGCAGAGAAGACAGAAACTATGGCTACACCTTC
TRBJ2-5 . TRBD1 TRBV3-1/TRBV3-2 CANSRRTGQETQYF TGTGCCAACAGCCGCCGGACAGGGCAAGAGACCCAGTACTTC
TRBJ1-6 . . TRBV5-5 CASSSGTSNSPLHF TGTGCCAGCAGCTCTGGGACTTCTAATTCACCCCTCCACTTT